This passage covers 4 T cell receptor beta chains from one sample sequenced in a study of regulatory and conventional T cells in RAG deficiency. Conventional CD4+ T cells were sorted from blood as CD25-low CD127-high cells. Measured with immunoSEQ multiplex PCR; TCRdb has only the in-frame clones, and not every one. The sample lists more than 10,000 clones; approximately 93% were seen once. The sample was also reused in another study, on regulatory T cells. Per that study: Amplification used 52 TRBV primers and 13 TRBJ primers.

The source material was CD4+ effector T cells sorted from blood. Receptors originate from a human donor in good health.

V gene TRBV5-5 combines with J gene TRBJ2-5; possibly TRBD2 for D (5 bases). The CDR3 has 14 residues. The germline CDR1 and CDR2 sequences are SGHKS and YYEKEE (reference sequence). V was cut by 0 bases and J by 5 bases, with 11 bases left in between. CDR3 sequence (DNA): TGTGCCAGCAGCTTGGGAGGTAGAGGGGAGACCCAGTACTTC. Translation gives CASSLGGRGETQYF.

This chain joins TRBV30 and TRBJ2-3; 9 bases line up with TRBD1. The CDR3 covers 13 residues. Germline V lookup: CDR1 GTSNPN, CDR2 SVGIG (reference sequence). The CDR3 spells CVMTGGRADTQYF. CDR3 sequence (DNA): TGTGTGATGACAGGGGGGAGAGCAGATACGCAGTATTTT.

J is TRBJ1-1 and V is TRBV19; no reliable D call. The CDR3 totals 15 residues. Per germline, CDR1 LNHDA and CDR2 SQIVND (reference sequence). V dropped 5 bases and J dropped 6 bases, with 19 bases sitting between them. CDR3 region: CASSLRGGWIPEAFF. DNA for the CDR3: TGTGCCAGTAGTCTCCGAGGAGGGTGGATTCCTGAAGCTTTCTTT.

The sample holds one count of this clone. This chain links TRBV6-5 with TRBJ1-1; 9 nucleotides match TRBD1. CDR3 length: 15 amino acids. Germline V gene sequence: CDR1 MNHEY, CDR2 SVGAGI. Trimming at V came to 5 bases and at J to 6 bases, leaving 10 bases not matched to a gene. CDR3 DNA: TGTGCCAGCAGTCCCAGGGACAGGGTTGTCGCTGAAGCTTTCTTT. Translating it yields CASSPRDRVVAEAFF.